These 9 T cell receptor beta chains share one sample of origin, sequenced in a study of regulatory and conventional T cells in RAG deficiency. Data came from immunoSEQ multiplex PCR; TCRdb stores just in-frame clones and leaves some out. The sample has tens of thousands of clones, 95% to 96% seen once. Conventional CD4+ T cells were sorted from blood as CD25-low CD127-high cells. The sample was also reused in another study, on regulatory T cells. That source notes: The primer mix had 52 TRBV and 13 TRBJ primers.

Material: CD25- CD4+ T cells sorted from blood. These receptors were taken from a human donor in good health.

The genes are TRBV6-1 and TRBJ2-1; TRBD2 agrees at 9 bases. The junction had 6 bases not matched to a gene; V was cut back by 2 bases and J by 4 bases. Germline-derived CDR1 and CDR2 are MNHNS and SASEGT. The CDR3 runs 16 residues. The chain's CDR3 is CASSEKGGGGYNEQFF. CDR3 coding DNA: TGTGCCAGCAGTGAAAAGGGCGGGGGGGGGTACAATGAGCAGTTCTTC.

The CDR3 nucleotides read TGTGCCAGCAGACTATCCCGACAGGGCCCAGAGGGCTACACCTTC. Its protein product is CASRLSRQGPEGYTF. The chain couples TRBV6-5 to TRBJ1-2, with TRBD1 identical over 7 bases. From germline, CDR1 is MNHEY and CDR2 SVGAGI. This CDR3 contains 15 residues. The J segment lost 8 bases and the V segment lost 6 bases, leaving 15 bases of the junction unmatched.

The J gene is TRBJ2-5, the V gene TRBV5-4; 8 bases line up with TRBD1. This CDR3 has 15 residues. Unmatched junction bases numbered 9, after V lost 3 bases and J lost 5 bases. Germline-derived CDR1 and CDR2 are SGHNT and YYREEE (reference sequence). In DNA form, the CDR3 reads TGTGCCAGCAGCTCGAAGACAGGGGTTGGGGAGACCCAGTACTTC. Residues: CASSSKTGVGETQYF.

V and J are TRBV7-9 and TRBJ1-6; TRBD1 is a possible D gene (6 bases). V lost 4 bases to trimming and J lost 6 bases, with 16 bases between them. The germline V gene has CDR1 SEHNR and CDR2 FQNEAQ (reference sequence). The CDR3 runs 16 residues. CDR3 in amino acids: CASSSDRQILNSPLHF. The CDR3 coding sequence is TGTGCCAGCAGCTCGGACAGACAAATCCTTAATTCACCCCTCCACTTT.

The chain recombines TRBV5-6 with TRBJ2-1, with TRBD1 matching over 8 bases. This CDR3 has 13 amino acids. Germline V gene sequence: CDR1 SGHDT, CDR2 YYEEEE. V lost 0 bases to trimming and J lost 15 bases; unmatched junction nucleotides: 8. The DNA for the CDR3 is TGTGCCAGCAGCTTGGGCCGAGGACAGGGTGGGTTCTTC. Its protein is CASSLGRGQGGFF. The whole variable domain, remainder taken from reference TRBV5-6 and TRBJ2-1, is DAGVTQSPTHLIKTRGQQVTLRCSPKSGHDTVSWYQQALGQGPQFIFQYYEEEERQRGNFPDRFSGHQFPNYSSELNVNALLLGDSALYLCASSLGRGQGGFFGPGTRLTVL.

The chain couples TRBV4-3 to TRBJ1-2, with TRBD1 as a possible D gene (5 bases). Deletions cut 0 bases from V and 8 bases from J, with 19 bases between. Germline CDR1 LGHNA, CDR2 YSLEER. The CDR3 totals 16 residues. Written as DNA, the CDR3 is TGCGCCAGCAGCCAAGATCCAGGCAGGGTATCGTGGGGCTACACCTTC. Its protein is CASSQDPGRVSWGYTF.

This clone was detected a few times. This chain joins TRBV2 and TRBJ1-1, with TRBD1 matching 7 bases. The germline V gene has CDR1 SNHLY and CDR2 FYNNEI. Germline trimming cut 8 bases from V and 2 bases from J; bases unmatched to any gene: 11. This CDR3 has 15 residues. CDR3 region: CASRRQGIPNTEAFF. The CDR3 DNA sequence: TGTGCCAGCCGCCGACAGGGAATACCTAACACTGAAGCTTTCTTT.

J is TRBJ2-3 and V is TRBV6-5; D unclear. V shed 5 bases and J shed 0 bases, with 9 bases lying between them. Germline V gives CDR1 MNHEY, CDR2 SVGAGI. This CDR3 region has 14 residues. The CDR3 protein is CASSRQPSTDTQYF. CDR3 bases: TGTGCCAGCAGTCGACAACCTAGCACAGATACGCAGTATTTT.

The V and J genes are TRBV5-1 and TRBJ2-3; 13 nucleotides line up with TRBD2. V lost 7 bases to trimming and J lost 5 bases; unmatched junction nucleotides: 7. This CDR3 contains 15 residues. Germline assignment: CDR1 SGHRS and CDR2 YFSETQ. CDR3 loop: CASELAGGIKDTQYF. The CDR3 coding sequence is TGCGCCAGCGAACTAGCGGGGGGGATCAAAGATACGCAGTATTTT. Full variable domain (missing parts from reference TRBV5-1 and TRBJ2-3): KAGVTQTPRYLIKTRGQQVTLSCSPISGHRSVSWYQQTPGQGLQFLFEYFSETQRNKGNFPGRFSGRQFSNSRSEMNVSTLELGDSALYLCASELAGGIKDTQYFGPGTRLTVL.